This TCR beta chain was observed in a study of blood T cell repertoires in COVID-19. Turning to the study itself: From the United States, Italy and Spain came samples of acute and convalescent COVID-19. PBMCs, B-cell-depleted T cells, or T cells were the source of the cDNA or gDNA that made up the material.

Original analysis: Estimation of nucleated cell counts was performed using reference gene primer amplification. Some clones are missing from TCRdb's copy, which holds only in-frame ones; the method was immunoSEQ multiplex PCR. The V and J calls and clone size are taken from that table; D and trimming were inferred from the DNA. The sample records tens of thousands of clones, roughly 82% being singletons. The length of the CDR3 is 16 residues. Deletions cut 6 bases from V and 4 bases from J, with 18 bases between. Per the germline V gene, CDR1 is SGHTA and CDR2 is FQGTGA. This clone is a singleton in its sample.

This clonotype originated in a human donor in a cohort sampled during active COVID-19. The sample comprised peripheral blood. The chain links TRBV7-3 to TRBJ2-2, with D possibly matching TRBD1 (5 bases). In DNA, the CDR3 is TGTGCCAGCAGTCCCCTTTTAGGGGCCGGCACCGGGGAGCTGTTTTTT. This gives the protein CASSPLLGAGTGELFF. The variable domain in full, completed from reference TRBV7-3 and TRBJ2-2, reads GAGVSQTPSNKVTEKGKYVELRCDPISGHTALYWYRQSLGQGPEFLIYFQGTGAADDSGLPNDRFFAVRPEGSVSTLKIQRTERGDSAVYLCASSPLLGAGTGELFFGEGSRLTVL.